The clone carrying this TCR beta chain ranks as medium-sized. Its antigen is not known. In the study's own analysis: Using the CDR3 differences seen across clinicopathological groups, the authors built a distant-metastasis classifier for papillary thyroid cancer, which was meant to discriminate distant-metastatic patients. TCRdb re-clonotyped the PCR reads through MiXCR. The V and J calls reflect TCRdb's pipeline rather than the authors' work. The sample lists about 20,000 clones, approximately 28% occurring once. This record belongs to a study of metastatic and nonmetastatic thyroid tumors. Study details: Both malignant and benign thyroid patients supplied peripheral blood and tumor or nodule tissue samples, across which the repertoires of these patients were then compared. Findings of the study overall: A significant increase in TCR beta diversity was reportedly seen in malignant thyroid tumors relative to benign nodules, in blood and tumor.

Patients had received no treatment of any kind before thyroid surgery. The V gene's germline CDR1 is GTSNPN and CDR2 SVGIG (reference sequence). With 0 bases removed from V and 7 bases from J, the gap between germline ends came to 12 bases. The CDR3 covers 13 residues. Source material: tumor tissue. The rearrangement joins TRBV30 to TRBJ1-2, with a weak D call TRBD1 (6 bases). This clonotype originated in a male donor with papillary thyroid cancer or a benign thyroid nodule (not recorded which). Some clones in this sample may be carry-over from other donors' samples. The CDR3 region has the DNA TGTGCCTGGAGTGTTAGACAGGAAGTTGGCTACACCTTC. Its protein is CAWSVRQEVGYTF.